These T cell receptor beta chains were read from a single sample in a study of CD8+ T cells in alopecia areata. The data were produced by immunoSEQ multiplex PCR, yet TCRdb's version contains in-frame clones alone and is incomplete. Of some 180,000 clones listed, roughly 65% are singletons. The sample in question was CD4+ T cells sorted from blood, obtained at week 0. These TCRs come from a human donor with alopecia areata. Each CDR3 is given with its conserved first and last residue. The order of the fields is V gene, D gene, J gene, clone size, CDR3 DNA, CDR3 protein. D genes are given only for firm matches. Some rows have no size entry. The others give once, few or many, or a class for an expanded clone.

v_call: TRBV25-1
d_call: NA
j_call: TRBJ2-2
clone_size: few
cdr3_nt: TGTGCCAGCAGTGAGGGGTTAAGAGGCACCGGGGAGCTGTTTTTT
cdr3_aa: CASSEGLRGTGELFF

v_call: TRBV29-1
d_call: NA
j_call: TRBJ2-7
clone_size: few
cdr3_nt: TGCAGCGTTAAGGACGGAGACTACGAGCAGTACTTC
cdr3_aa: CSVKDGDYEQYF

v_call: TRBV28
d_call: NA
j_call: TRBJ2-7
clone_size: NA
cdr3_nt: TGTGCCAGCAGTTTAGGTCTCTACGAGCAGTACTTC
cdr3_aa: CASSLGLYEQYF

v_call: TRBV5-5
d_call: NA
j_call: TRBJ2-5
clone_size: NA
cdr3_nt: TGTGCCAGCAGCCGGACTGCGGAGACCCAGTACTTC
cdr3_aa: CASSRTAETQYF

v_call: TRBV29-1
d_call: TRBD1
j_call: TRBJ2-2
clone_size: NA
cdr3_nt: TGCAGCGTTGTCGTCAGGGGGATCGCGAACACCGGGGAGCTGTTTTTT
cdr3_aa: CSVVVRGIANTGELFF

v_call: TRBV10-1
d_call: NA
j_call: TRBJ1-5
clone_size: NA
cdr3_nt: TGCGCCAGCGTGACAGGCTCCAATCAGCCCCAGCATTTT
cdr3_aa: CASVTGSNQPQHF

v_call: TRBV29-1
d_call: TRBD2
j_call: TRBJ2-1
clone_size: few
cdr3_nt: TGCAGCGCTCCGCGGCTAGCGGGGGGACTTAATGAGCAGTTCTTC
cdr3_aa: CSAPRLAGGLNEQFF

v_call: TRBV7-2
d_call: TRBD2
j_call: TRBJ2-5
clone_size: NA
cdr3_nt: TGTGCCAGCAGCTTAACGCCGGACTCCCCGGGGGGCCAGTACTTC
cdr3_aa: CASSLTPDSPGGQYF

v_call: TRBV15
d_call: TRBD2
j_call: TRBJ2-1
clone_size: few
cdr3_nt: TGTGCCACCAGCAGAGTTCCGGGACTAGGTGACAATGAGCAGTTCTTC
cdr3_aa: CATSRVPGLGDNEQFF

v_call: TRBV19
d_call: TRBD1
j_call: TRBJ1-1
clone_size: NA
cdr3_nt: TGTGCCAGTAGTGGACCGGGACAGGGTGTAGCTTTCTTT
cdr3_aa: CASSGPGQGVAFF

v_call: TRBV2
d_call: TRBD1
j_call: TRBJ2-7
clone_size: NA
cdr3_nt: TGTGCCAGCAGTTTCGCGACAGGGACCTACGAGCAGTACTTC
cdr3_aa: CASSFATGTYEQYF

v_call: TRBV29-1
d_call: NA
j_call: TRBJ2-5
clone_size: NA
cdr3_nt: TGCAGCGTTGCACAGAGCTCCCAAGAGACCCAGTACTTC
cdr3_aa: CSVAQSSQETQYF

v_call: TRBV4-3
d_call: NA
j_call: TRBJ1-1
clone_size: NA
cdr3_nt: TGCGCCAGCAGCCAAGAGGGCCGACCTGAAGCTTTCTTT
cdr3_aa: CASSQEGRPEAFF